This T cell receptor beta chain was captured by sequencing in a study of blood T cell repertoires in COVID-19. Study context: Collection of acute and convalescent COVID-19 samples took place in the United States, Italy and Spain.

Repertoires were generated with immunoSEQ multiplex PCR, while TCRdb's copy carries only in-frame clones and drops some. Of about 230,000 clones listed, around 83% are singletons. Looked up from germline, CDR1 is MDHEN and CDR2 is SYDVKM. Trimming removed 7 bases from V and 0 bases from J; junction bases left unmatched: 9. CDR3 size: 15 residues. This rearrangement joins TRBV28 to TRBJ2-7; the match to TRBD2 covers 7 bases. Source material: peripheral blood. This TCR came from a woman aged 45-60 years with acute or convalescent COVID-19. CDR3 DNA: TGTGCCAGCACCTCTCTGTGGGAGGGCTCCTACGAGCAGTACTTC. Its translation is CASTSLWEGSYEQYF. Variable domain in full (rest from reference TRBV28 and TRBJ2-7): DVKVTQSSRYLVKRTGEKVFLECVQDMDHENMFWYRQDPGLGLRLIYFSYDVKMKEKGDIPEGYSVSREKKERFSLILESASTNQTSMYLCASTSLWEGSYEQYFGPGTRLTVT.